This T cell receptor (beta chain) derives from a study of blood T cell repertoires in COVID-19. Recruits, aged roughly 18 to 89 years, lived in approximately 26 US areas. Two negative PCRs, clearance, or symptom resolution had been documented for recovered Cohort 3 donors. Produced via immunoSEQ multiplex PCR; TCRdb's table is partial and in-frame only. There are approximately 300,000 clones in the sample; approximately 89% occur only once, and about 5.7% lies in the top ten. V lost 3 bases, J lost 2 bases, and 1 base stayed unmatched. The CDR3 covers 15 residues. Germline-derived CDR1 and CDR2 are MNHEY and SVGAGI.

Sequenced material: PBMCs or T cells enriched from blood (not recorded which). This receptor was identified in a woman in her 30s who had recovered from COVID-19. The chain employs TRBV6-5 and TRBJ1-5, with TRBD1 identical over 10 bases. The CDR3 nucleotides are TGTGCCAGCAGTTATGGGACAGGGGGCAATCAGCCCCAGCATTTT. Protein: CASSYGTGGNQPQHF.